This T cell receptor (beta chain) came from a study of human thymus T cells. The V gene's germline CDR1 is LGHNA and CDR2 YSLEER. V gave up 0 bases and J gave up 0 bases; unmatched junction bases: 10. The CDR3 has 19 residues. Surgeons resected thymus tissue during corrective heart surgery. Having surgery to correct congenital heart defects, healthy Finnish infants acted as the donors. This table comes from immunoSEQ multiplex PCR, and its TCRdb copy is limited to in-frame clones, with some not included. Among about 78,000 clones, approximately 97% were seen once, and the ten largest hold 0.025% to 0.035%. Concerning this clone: Its target is unknown.

Overall study findings and caveats: Unrelated people showed highly overlapping thymic repertoires, related research reported. Apparent bias marked the V and J gene usage of thymic and blood repertoires.

Sequenced material: thymus tissue. The receptor was derived from a boy under two years old with a congenital heart defect but otherwise immunologically healthy. The chain employs TRBV4-3 and TRBJ1-2; 10 nucleotides align to TRBD1. CDR3 residues: CASSQDRWGQGPTNYGYTF. The CDR3 nucleotides read TGCGCCAGCAGCCAAGATCGGTGGGGACAGGGGCCTACTAACTATGGCTACACCTTC.